This is a list of T cell receptor beta chains from one sample in a study of T cells in Graves' hyperthyroidism and ophthalmopathy. Each CDR3 protein is one row after TCRdb ran MiXCR on the multiplex PCR reads. Among hundreds of thousands of distinct CDR3 sequences listed, roughly 14% were seen once. Sequencing was done on a sample of blood. The receptors come from a woman in her 40s with Graves' ophthalmopathy. The CDR3 runs from the conserved cysteine through the conserved F or W. Part of the rows lack a size; the others show once, few, many or a class for expanded clones.

abundance	v_gene	CDR3aa
many	TRBV28	CASSLEAGGGYEQYF
many	TRBV7-9	CASSLVWSYEQYF
many	TRBV6-2/TRBV6-3	CASSYWTYGYTF
NA	TRBV3-1	CASSQGPQAGQETQYF
many	TRBV30	CAWSVPGTYEQYF
many	TRBV27	CASSLVAAGADTQYF
few	TRBV6-2/TRBV6-3	CASRKLAGPLSGANVLTF
many	TRBV15	CATSVRTGTQYF
once	TRBV7-2	CASSLPTWSTEAFF
few	TRBV20-1	CSAGGPRAGEHSGANVLTF
few	TRBV19	CASRHSGQDKTQYF
many	TRBV6-5	CASSLETGTEAFF
many	TRBV5-4	CASSPSGLAEETQYF
NA	TRBV5-1	CASSASLGNYGYTF
many	TRBV27	CASSLKGQPYEQYF